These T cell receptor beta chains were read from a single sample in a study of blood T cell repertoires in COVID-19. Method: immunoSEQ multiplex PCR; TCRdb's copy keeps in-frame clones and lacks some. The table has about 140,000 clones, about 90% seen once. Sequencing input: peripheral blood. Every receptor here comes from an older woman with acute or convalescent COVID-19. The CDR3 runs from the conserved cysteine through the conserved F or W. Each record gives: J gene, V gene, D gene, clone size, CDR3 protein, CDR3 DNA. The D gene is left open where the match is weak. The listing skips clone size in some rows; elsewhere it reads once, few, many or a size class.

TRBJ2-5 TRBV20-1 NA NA CSAGAQETQYF TGCAGTGCTGGGGCCCAAGAGACCCAGTACTTC
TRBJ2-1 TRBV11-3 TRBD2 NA CASSLGLAGVNEQFF TGTGCCAGCAGCTTGGGACTAGCGGGGGTAAATGAGCAGTTCTTC
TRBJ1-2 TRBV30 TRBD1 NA CAWSADRGGYGYTF TGTGCCTGGAGTGCCGACAGGGGAGGGTATGGCTACACCTTC
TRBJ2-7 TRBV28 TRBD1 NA CASSPSGTGAMGEQYF TGTGCCAGCAGTCCATCCGGGACAGGGGCAATGGGCGAGCAGTACTTC
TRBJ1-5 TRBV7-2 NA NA CASSLGHRVNQPQHF TGTGCCAGCAGCTTAGGGCACAGGGTCAATCAGCCCCAGCATTTT
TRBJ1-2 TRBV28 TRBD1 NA CASSFPDRYGYTF TGTGCCAGCAGTTTCCCGGACAGGTATGGCTACACCTTC
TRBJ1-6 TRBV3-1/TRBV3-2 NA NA CASSLPGGADNSPLHF TGTGCCAGCAGCCTCCCTGGAGGGGCAGATAATTCACCCCTCCACTTT
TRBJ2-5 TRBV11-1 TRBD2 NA CASRTSGVYQETQYF TGTGCCAGCAGAACTAGCGGGGTGTACCAAGAGACCCAGTACTTC
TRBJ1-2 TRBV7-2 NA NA CASSPRDFNYGYTF TGTGCCAGCAGCCCGAGGGACTTTAACTATGGCTACACCTTC
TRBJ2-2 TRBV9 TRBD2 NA CASSSRLAATTGELFF TGTGCCAGCAGCTCCAGACTAGCGGCGACTACCGGGGAGCTGTTTTTT
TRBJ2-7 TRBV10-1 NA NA CAIQRKDEQYF TGCGCCATCCAGCGTAAAGACGAGCAGTACTTC
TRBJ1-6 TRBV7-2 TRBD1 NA CASRGQGDPFNSPLHF TGTGCCAGCAGGGGACAGGGGGACCCATTTAATTCACCCCTCCACTTT
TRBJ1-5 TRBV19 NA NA CASSTGVGQPQHF TGTGCCAGTAGTACAGGGGTTGGTCAGCCCCAGCATTTT
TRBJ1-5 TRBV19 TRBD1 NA CASSVQGRGPQHF TGTGCCAGTAGTGTACAGGGGCGGGGGCCCCAGCATTTT
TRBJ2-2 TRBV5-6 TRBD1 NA CASSQGARGTGELFF TGTGCCAGCAGTCAGGGGGCGCGTGGCACCGGGGAGCTGTTTTTT
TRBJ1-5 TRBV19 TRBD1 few CASSIGQVRDQPQHF TGTGCCAGTAGTATCGGACAGGTACGGGATCAGCCCCAGCATTTT
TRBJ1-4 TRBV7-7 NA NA CASSSRKGDEKLFF TGTGCTAGCAGCTCCCGGAAGGGGGATGAAAAACTGTTTTTT
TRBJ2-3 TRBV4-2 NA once CASSQDYRGTEGRATDTQYF TGTGCCAGCAGCCAAGATTATAGAGGAACAGAGGGCCGAGCCACAGATACGCAGTATTTT
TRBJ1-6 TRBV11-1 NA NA CASSTGGLGLISPLHF TGTGCCAGCTCAACCGGAGGGTTAGGCTTAATATCACCCCTCCACTTT
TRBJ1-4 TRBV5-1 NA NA CASSLRGNEKLFF TGCGCCAGCAGCTTGCGGGGGAATGAAAAACTGTTTTTT
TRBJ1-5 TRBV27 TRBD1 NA CASRQTGGPNQPQHF TGTGCCAGCAGACAAACAGGGGGCCCGAATCAGCCCCAGCATTTT
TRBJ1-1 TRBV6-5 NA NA CASSYQGRGAFF TGTGCCAGCAGTTATCAGGGGCGTGGAGCTTTCTTT
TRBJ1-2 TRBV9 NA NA CASSPGVRDGYTF TGTGCCAGCAGCCCAGGGGTTAGGGATGGCTACACCTTC
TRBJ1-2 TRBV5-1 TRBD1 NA CASSPRLGGSGYTF TGCGCCAGCAGCCCGCGTCTAGGGGGCAGTGGCTACACCTTC
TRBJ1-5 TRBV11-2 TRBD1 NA CASSLGTGRDQPQHF TGTGCCAGCAGCTTAGGGACAGGGCGGGATCAGCCCCAGCATTTT
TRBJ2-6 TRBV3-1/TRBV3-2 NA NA CASSHLEGKGSGANVLTF TGTGCCAGCAGCCACTTGGAGGGAAAGGGGTCTGGGGCCAACGTCCTGACTTTC
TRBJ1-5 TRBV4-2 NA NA CASREQFFNQPQHF TGTGCCAGCCGGGAACAGTTTTTCAATCAGCCCCAGCATTTT
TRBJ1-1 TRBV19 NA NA CASSIRTVQNTEAFF TGTGCCAGTAGTATAAGGACTGTACAGAACACTGAAGCTTTCTTT
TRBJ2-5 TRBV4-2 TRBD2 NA CASSQDLVRASGGKETQYF TGTGCCAGCAGCCAAGATTTGGTTCGGGCTAGCGGGGGGAAAGAGACCCAGTACTTC
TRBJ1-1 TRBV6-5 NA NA CASSKWRNTEAFF TGTGCCAGCAGTAAGTGGAGGAATACTGAAGCTTTCTTT
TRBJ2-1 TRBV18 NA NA CASSLSTGEQFF TGTGCCAGCTCACTATCAACAGGGGAGCAGTTCTTC
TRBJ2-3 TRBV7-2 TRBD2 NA CASSLGLAGYTDTQYF TGTGCCAGCAGCTTAGGACTAGCGGGCTACACAGATACGCAGTATTTT
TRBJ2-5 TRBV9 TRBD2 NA CASSVGVAGLQETQYF TGTGCCAGCAGCGTAGGAGTAGCGGGGCTCCAAGAGACCCAGTACTTC
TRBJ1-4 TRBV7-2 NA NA CASSYSNEKLFF TGTGCCAGCAGTTACTCGAATGAAAAACTGTTTTTT
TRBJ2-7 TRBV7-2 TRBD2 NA CASSLDAGLSYEQYF TGTGCCAGCAGCTTAGACGCGGGACTATCCTACGAGCAGTACTTC
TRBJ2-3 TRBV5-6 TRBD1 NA CASSSGQVGDTQYF TGTGCCAGCAGCTCGGGACAGGTAGGGGATACGCAGTATTTT
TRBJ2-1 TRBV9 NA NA CASSPHRDSSSYNEQFF TGTGCCAGCAGCCCTCACCGGGACTCGAGCTCCTACAATGAGCAGTTCTTC
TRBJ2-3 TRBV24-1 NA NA CATSGSLGWGDSTDTQYF TGTGCCACCAGTGGAAGTTTAGGTTGGGGGGATAGCACAGATACGCAGTATTTT
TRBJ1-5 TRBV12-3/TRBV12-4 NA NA CASSLQGSWPQHF TGTGCCAGCAGTTTGCAGGGTAGTTGGCCCCAGCATTTT
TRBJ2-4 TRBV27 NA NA CASSLSGENIQYF TGTGCCAGCAGTTTATCAGGAGAAAACATTCAGTACTTC
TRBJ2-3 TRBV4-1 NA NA CASSQDTGPDTQYF TGCGCCAGCAGCCAAGATACAGGGCCAGATACGCAGTATTTT
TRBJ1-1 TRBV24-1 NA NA CATSDYGRDTFF TGTGCCACCAGTGATTACGGTCGGGACACTTTCTTT
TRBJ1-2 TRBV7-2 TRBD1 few CASSSEPRGPDGYTF TGTGCCAGCAGCTCTGAGCCTAGGGGGCCAGATGGCTACACCTTC
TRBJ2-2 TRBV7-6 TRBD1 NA CASSNGQGQINTGELFF TGTGCCAGCAGCAATGGACAGGGCCAAATAAACACCGGGGAGCTGTTTTTT
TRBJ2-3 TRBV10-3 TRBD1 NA CAMRAGGADTQYF TGTGCCATGAGGGCAGGGGGCGCAGATACGCAGTATTTT
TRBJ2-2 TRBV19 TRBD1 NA CASRPPGQGAAGELFF TGTGCCAGTAGACCTCCGGGACAGGGGGCGGCCGGGGAGCTGTTTTTT
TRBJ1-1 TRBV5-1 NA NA CASSLEGLGVTEAFF TGCGCCAGCAGCTTGGAAGGCCTAGGGGTAACTGAAGCTTTCTTT
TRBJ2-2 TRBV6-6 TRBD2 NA CASSPITEQRGIKFWAGELFF TGTGCCAGCAGTCCTATTACTGAGCAGCGGGGTATTAAGTTTTGGGCCGGGGAGCTGTTTTTT